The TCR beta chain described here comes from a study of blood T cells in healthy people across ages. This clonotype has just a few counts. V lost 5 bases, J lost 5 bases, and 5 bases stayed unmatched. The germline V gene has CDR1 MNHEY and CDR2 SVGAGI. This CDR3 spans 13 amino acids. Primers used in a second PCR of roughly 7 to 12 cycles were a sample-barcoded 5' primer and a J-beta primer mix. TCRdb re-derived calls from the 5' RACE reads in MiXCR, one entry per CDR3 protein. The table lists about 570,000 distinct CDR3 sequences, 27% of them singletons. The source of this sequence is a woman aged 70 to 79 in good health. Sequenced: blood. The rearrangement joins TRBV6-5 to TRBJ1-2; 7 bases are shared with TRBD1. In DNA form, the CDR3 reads TGTGCCAGCAGTGCGGACAGGAAATATGGCTACACCTTC. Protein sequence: CASSADRKYGYTF.